These 14 T cell receptor beta chains share one sample of origin, sequenced in a study of CD8 T cells in ankylosing spondylitis. Which antigens these TCRs recognize remains unknown. Study-wide findings and caveats: Blood of patients with ankylosing spondylitis appeared to be characterized by a TCR beta motif of several highly homologous variants.

TCRdb itself ran the 5' RACE reads through MiXCR, one entry per CDR3 protein. Seen here are about 440,000 distinct CDR3 sequences, roughly a sixth observed once, and the top ten hold 0.95% to 1.1%. Sequenced material: blood, either unsorted or a sorted T cell fraction (not recorded which). The receptors here all came from a male donor with ankylosing spondylitis.

The chain recombines TRBV20-1 with TRBJ1-1; D gene unclear. Germline CDR1 and CDR2: DFQATT and SNEGSKA (reference sequence). V lost 6 bases, J lost 1 base, and 9 bases lay in between. CDR3 length equals 12 residues. The CDR3 loop reads CSAAPANTEAFF. CDR3 sequence (DNA): TGCAGTGCCGCCCCAGCGAACACTGAAGCTTTCTTT.

A few counts support this clonotype. V gene TRBV6-2 or TRBV6-3 combines with J gene TRBJ1-5, with 9 nucleotides matching TRBD1. The CDR3 loop spans 17 amino acids. CDR1 and CDR2 from the germline V gene are MNHEY and SVGEGT. The ends lost 4 bases at V and 1 base at J; junction bases unmatched: 8. The CDR3 sequence is CASSSGTGYWSNQPQHF. CDR3 nucleotide sequence: TGTGCCAGCAGTTCCGGGACAGGGTATTGGAGCAATCAGCCCCAGCATTTT.

This clonotype was picked up a small number of times. The CDR3 loop reads CASSTAMNTEAFF. The CDR3 nucleotides read TGTGCCAGCAGCACCGCCATGAACACTGAAGCTTTCTTT. The chain couples TRBV11-2 to TRBJ1-1; D uncertain. This CDR3 has 13 residues. Per germline, CDR1 SGHAT and CDR2 FQNNGV. Trimming took 5 bases from V and 0 from J, leaving 7 bases between them. Full variable domain (outside the CDR3, taken from reference TRBV11-2 and TRBJ1-1): EAGVAQSPRYKIIEKRQSVAFWCNPISGHATLYWYQQILGQGPKLLIQFQNNGVVDDSQLPKDRFSAERLKGVDSTLKIQPAKLEDSAVYLCASSTAMNTEAFFGQGTRLTVV.

This clonotype was seen more than once but under ten times. This chain connects TRBV5-1 to TRBJ1-1, with 8 bases that match TRBD1. The J segment lost 0 bases and the V segment lost 4 bases, leaving 5 bases of the junction unmatched. CDR1 is SGHRS and CDR2 is YFSETQ in the germline V gene. The CDR3 spans 15 residues. The CDR3 region has the DNA TGCGCCAGCAGCAAGACAGGGGCTATGAACACTGAAGCTTTCTTT. Translation: CASSKTGAMNTEAFF.

CDR3 protein: CASSSLQGAGNQPQHF. The DNA of the CDR3 is TGTGCCAGCAGTTCTTTACAGGGGGCAGGTAATCAGCCCCAGCATTTT. V is TRBV27 and J is TRBJ1-5; 9 bases line up with TRBD1. V lost 4 bases to trimming and J lost 4 bases; unmatched junction nucleotides: 8. CDR1 and CDR2 from the germline V gene are MNHEY and SMNVEV (reference sequence). This CDR3 has 16 residues.

The chain employs TRBV9 and TRBJ2-1, with D possibly matching TRBD1 (6 bases). The CDR3 extends over 16 amino acids. Germline-derived CDR1 and CDR2 are SGDLS and YYNGEE. Trimming pared 0 bases from V and 5 bases from J, leaving 15 bases between. CDR3 protein: CASSVGPNWGHNEQFF. CDR3 DNA: TGTGCCAGCAGCGTAGGCCCCAACTGGGGGCACAATGAGCAGTTCTTC.

This clonotype showed up just a few times. This chain connects TRBV12-3 or TRBV12-4 to TRBJ2-5, with 9 bases matching TRBD2. This CDR3 is built from 15 residues. V lost 7 bases to trimming and J lost 0 bases; unmatched junction nucleotides: 6. CDR3 residues: CASTRRGGYQETQYF. As DNA, the CDR3 is TGTGCCAGCACCCGGCGGGGGGGGTACCAAGAGACCCAGTACTTC.

This clonotype was recorded many times. The CDR3 DNA sequence: TGTGCCAGCGGGACAGGTTACTATGGCTACACCTTC. Its protein is CASGTGYYGYTF. V usage is TRBV12-3 or TRBV12-4 and J usage is TRBJ1-2, with TRBD1 matching over 8 bases. CDR3 length equals 12 residues. Trimming removed 8 bases from V and 3 bases from J; junction bases left unmatched: 2.

This chain uses TRBV18 with TRBJ1-1; 8 bases line up with TRBD1. CDR1 KGHSH and CDR2 LQKENI come from the germline V gene. The CDR3 spans 16 residues. J was trimmed by 0 bases and V by 3 bases; bases with no gene match: 6. The CDR3 coding sequence is TGTGCCAGCTCACCCGGGACAGGAACCATGAACACTGAAGCTTTCTTT. This encodes CASSPGTGTMNTEAFF.

This clonotype has just a few counts. The chain links TRBV4-1 to TRBJ2-1; 9 bases fit TRBD2. Trimming took 3 bases from V and 7 from J; bases not matched to a gene: 4. Germline CDR1 reads MGHRA; CDR2 reads YSYEKL. This CDR3 is 14 amino acids long. CDR3 in amino acids: CASSQLAGWNEQFF. The CDR3 DNA sequence: TGCGCCAGCAGCCAGCTAGCGGGGTGGAATGAGCAGTTCTTC.

This clonotype was seen a handful of times. The chain has TRBV9 and TRBJ2-1; D perhaps matches TRBD1 (5 bases). This CDR3 is 13 amino acids long. V was pared by 3 bases and J by 9 bases, with 13 bases between. CDR1 SGDLS and CDR2 YYNGEE come from the germline V gene. The CDR3 sequence is CASSEGPLFEQFF. The CDR3, as DNA: TGTGCCAGCAGCGAGGGGCCACTTTTTGAGCAGTTCTTC.

This clonotype appeared a single time. The V and J genes are TRBV3-1 and TRBJ1-4; tentatively, D is TRBD1 (6 bases). CDR1 is LGHDT, CDR2 YNNKEL, per germline (reference sequence). V was cut by 2 bases and J by 0 bases, with 25 bases left in between. The CDR3 totals 21 residues. The DNA for the CDR3 is TGTGCCAGCAGCCAAAAGCGCCCCCGGGACACCGCAATCTCAACTAATGAAAAACTGTTTTTT. Translated: CASSQKRPRDTAISTNEKLFF.

This clonotype was seen a handful of times. V usage is TRBV5-1 and J usage is TRBJ2-5, with a weak D call TRBD2 (7 bases). The CDR3 loop spans 15 amino acids. Trimming pared 4 bases from V and 3 bases from J, leaving 16 bases between. CDR1 and CDR2 from the germline V gene are SGHRS and YFSETQ. In DNA, the CDR3 is TGCGCCAGCAGCCGCTCGGGCGGGGGCGAAGAGACCCAGTACTTC. This sequence encodes CASSRSGGGEETQYF.

This clonotype showed up just a few times. The CDR3 region has the DNA TGTGCCAGCACCCAGGCGGCGGCAGGGAGCACTGAAGCTTTCTTT. It encodes CASTQAAAGSTEAFF. V usage is TRBV6-2 or TRBV6-3 and J usage is TRBJ1-1; maybe TRBD1 (5 bases). Per the germline V gene, CDR1 is MNHEY and CDR2 is SVGEGT. Trimming stripped 7 bases from V and 4 bases from J, with 19 bases between. The CDR3 has 15 amino acids.